This T cell receptor (beta chain) was identified in a study of breast tumors, draining lymph nodes, adjacent tissues. V was shortened by 11 bases and J by 1 base, with 12 bases between the two germline ends. Germline-derived CDR1 and CDR2 are MNHEY and SVGAGI. There are 13 residues in the CDR3. Study findings and constraints: Compared with lymph nodes, tumors were less diverse; compared with nontumor tissue, more.

TCRdb re-called the multiplex PCR reads with MiXCR, one entry per CDR3 protein. The sample holds about 270,000 distinct CDR3 sequences, 30% seen once. This clonotype was recorded many times. Its antigen is as yet unknown. Axillary draining lymph nodes of breast cancer patients supplied the node samples. The chain has TRBV6-5 and TRBJ2-1, with D unclear. Sequenced input: axillary lymph node tissue. The source is a female donor with breast cancer. Some clones in this sample may be carry-over from other donors' samples. The CDR3 DNA is TGTGCCTCCCGGAAGACGTCCTACAATGAGCAGTTCTTC. Its protein product is CASRKTSYNEQFF.